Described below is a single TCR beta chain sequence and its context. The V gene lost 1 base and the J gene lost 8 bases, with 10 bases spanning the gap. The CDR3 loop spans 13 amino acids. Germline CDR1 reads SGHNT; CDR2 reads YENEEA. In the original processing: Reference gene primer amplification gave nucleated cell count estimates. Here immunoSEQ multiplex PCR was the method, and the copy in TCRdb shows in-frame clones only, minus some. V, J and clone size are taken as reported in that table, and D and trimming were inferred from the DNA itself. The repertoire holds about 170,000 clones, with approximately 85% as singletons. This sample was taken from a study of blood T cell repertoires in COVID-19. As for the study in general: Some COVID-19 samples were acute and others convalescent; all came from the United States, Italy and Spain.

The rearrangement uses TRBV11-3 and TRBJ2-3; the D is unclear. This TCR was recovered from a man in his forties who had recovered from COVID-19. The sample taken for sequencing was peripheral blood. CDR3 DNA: TGTGCCAGCAGCTTAGCGAGAATGAGTACGCAGTATTTT. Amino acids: CASSLARMSTQYF. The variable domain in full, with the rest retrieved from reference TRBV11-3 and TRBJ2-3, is EAGVVQSPRYKIIEKKQPVAFWCNPISGHNTLYWYLQNLGQGPELLIRYENEEAVDDSQLPKDRFSAERLKGVDSTLKIQPAELGDSAVYLCASSLARMSTQYFGPGTRLTVL.